Detailed here is one T cell receptor beta chain. This specimen belongs to a study of blood T cell repertoires in COVID-19. The method was immunoSEQ multiplex PCR; TCRdb's version includes in-frame clones alone and lacks a portion of them. The sample records 150,000 to 160,000 clones, 70% to 90% being singletons. The trim removed 7 bases at V and 5 bases at J, leaving 6 bases unmatched. The CDR3 is 13 amino acids. The chain has TRBV12-3 or TRBV12-4 and TRBJ2-3; 7 bases agree with TRBD1. Sequencing was carried out using peripheral blood. The receptor was derived from a man aged 55 to 70 with COVID-19, enrolled during active disease. The CDR3 is CASNRGTIDTQYF. Here the CDR3 DNA reads TGTGCCAGCAACAGGGGAACCATAGATACGCAGTATTTT.